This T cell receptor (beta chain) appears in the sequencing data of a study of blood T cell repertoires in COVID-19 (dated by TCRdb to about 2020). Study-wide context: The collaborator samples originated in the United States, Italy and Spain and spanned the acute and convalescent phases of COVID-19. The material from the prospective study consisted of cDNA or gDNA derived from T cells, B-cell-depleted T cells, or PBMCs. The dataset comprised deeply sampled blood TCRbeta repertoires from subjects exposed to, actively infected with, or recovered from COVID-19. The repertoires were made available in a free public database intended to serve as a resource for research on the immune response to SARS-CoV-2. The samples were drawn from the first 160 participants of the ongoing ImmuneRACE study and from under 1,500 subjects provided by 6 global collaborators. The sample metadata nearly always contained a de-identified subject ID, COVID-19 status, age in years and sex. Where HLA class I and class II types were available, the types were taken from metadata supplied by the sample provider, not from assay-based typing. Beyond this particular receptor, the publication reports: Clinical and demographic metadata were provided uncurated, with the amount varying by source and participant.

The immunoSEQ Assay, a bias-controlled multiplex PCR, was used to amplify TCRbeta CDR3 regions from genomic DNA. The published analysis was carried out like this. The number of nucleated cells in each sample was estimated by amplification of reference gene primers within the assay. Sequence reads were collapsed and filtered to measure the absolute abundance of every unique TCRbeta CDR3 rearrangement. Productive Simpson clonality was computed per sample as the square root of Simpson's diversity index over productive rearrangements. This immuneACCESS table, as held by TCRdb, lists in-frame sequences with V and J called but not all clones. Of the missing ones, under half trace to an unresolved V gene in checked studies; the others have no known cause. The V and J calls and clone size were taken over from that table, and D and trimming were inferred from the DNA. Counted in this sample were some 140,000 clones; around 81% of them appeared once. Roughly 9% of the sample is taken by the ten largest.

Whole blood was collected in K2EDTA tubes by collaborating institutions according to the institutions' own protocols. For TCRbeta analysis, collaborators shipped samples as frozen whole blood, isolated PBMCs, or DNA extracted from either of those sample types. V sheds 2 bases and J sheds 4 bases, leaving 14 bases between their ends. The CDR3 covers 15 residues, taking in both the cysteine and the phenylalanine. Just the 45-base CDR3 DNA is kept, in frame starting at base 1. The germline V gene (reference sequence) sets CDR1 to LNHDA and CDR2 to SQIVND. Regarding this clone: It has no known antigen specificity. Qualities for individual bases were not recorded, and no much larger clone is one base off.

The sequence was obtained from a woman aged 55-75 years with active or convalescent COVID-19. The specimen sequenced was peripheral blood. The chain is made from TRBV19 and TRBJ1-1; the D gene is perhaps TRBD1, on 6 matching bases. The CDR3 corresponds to CASSIRQERPTEAFF. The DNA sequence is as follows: TGTGCCAGTAGTATAAGACAGGAGCGGCCCACTGAAGCTTTCTTT.